Reported below is one T cell receptor (beta chain). Antigen unknown. This record comes from a study of cytomegalovirus exposure and HLA in healthy donors. Findings and caveats of the study: Presence/absence analyses took donor sequencing depth as roughly uniform. The study reported that TCR beta sequences accurately predicted HLA-A and HLA-B alleles in most subjects. With later analysis, a missense DCLRE1C variant became linked to TCR beta V- and J-gene trimming.

Germline values: CDR1 MNHEY, CDR2 SMNVEV (reference sequence). V dropped 2 bases and J dropped 7; count of bases not matched to a gene: 9. This CDR3 has 17 amino acids. Both 60 Vbeta primers and 13 Jbeta primers went into the PCR. Produced via immunoSEQ multiplex PCR; TCRdb's table is partial and in-frame only. The table includes under 300,000 clones, 72% detected once. This sequence originates from a female donor in good health and CMV-seronegative. V and J are TRBV27 and TRBJ2-2; 11 bases are a match to TRBD2. Source material: PBMCs. CDR3 sequence: CASSLVSGRAWGGELFF. DNA of the CDR3: TGTGCCAGCAGTTTAGTTAGCGGGAGGGCCTGGGGCGGGGAGCTGTTTTTT.